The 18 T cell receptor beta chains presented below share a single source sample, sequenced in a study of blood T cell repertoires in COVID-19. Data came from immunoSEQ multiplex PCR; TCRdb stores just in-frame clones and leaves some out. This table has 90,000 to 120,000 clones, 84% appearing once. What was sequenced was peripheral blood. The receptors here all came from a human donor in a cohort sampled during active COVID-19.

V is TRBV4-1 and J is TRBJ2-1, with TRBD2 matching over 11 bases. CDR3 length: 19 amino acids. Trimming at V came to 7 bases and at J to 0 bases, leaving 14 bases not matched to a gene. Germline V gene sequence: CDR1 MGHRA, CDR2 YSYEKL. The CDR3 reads CASNLGLAGGPSSYNEQFF. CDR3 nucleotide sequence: TGCGCCAGCAACCTCGGGCTAGCGGGAGGCCCGAGCTCCTACAATGAGCAGTTCTTC.

The chain's CDR3 is CASSYLFRTYEQYF. CDR3 nucleotide sequence: TGTGCCAGCAGTTACTTGTTCAGAACCTACGAGCAGTACTTC. V and J are TRBV6-2 or TRBV6-3 and TRBJ2-7; no clear D. There are 14 residues in the CDR3. V was clipped by 1 base and J by 2 bases, with 9 bases between them. Germline CDR1 reads MNHEY; CDR2 reads SVGEGT.

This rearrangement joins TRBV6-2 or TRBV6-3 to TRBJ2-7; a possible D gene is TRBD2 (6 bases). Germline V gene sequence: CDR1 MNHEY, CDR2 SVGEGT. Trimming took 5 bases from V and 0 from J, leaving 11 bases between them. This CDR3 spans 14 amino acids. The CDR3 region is CASSRDFLSYEQYV. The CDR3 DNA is TGTGCCAGCAGTCGGGACTTTCTCTCCTACGAGCAGTACGTC.

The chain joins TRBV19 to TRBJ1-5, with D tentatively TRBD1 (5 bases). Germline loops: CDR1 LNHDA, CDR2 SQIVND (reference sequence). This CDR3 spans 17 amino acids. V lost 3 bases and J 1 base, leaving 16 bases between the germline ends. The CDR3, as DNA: TGTGCCAGTAGTATGCCCCCCGGACCAGGGAGCAATCAGCCCCAGCATTTT. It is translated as CASSMPPGPGSNQPQHF.

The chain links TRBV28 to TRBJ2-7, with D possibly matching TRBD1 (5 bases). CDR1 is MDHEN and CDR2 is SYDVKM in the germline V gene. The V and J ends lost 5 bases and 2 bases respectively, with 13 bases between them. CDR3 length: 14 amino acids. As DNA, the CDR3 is TGTGCCAGCAGTCCGCCACAGGCCCCCTACGAGCAGTACTTC. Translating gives CASSPPQAPYEQYF.

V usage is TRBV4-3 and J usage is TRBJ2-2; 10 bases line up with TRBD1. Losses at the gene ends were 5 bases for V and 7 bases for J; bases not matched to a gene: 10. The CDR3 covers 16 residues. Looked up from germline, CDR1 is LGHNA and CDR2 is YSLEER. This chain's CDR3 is CASSSRQGARVGELFF. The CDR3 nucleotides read TGCGCCAGCAGCAGCCGACAGGGGGCTAGGGTCGGGGAGCTGTTTTTT.

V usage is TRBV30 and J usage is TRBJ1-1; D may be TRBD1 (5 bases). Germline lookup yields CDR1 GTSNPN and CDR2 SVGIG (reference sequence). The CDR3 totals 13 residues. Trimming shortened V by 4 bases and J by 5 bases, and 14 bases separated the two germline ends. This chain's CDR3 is CAWKQGAQTEAFF. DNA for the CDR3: TGTGCCTGGAAGCAAGGGGCGCAGACTGAAGCTTTCTTT. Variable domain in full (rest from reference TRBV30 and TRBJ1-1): SQTIHQWPATLVQPVGSPLSLECTVEGTSNPNLYWYRQAAGRGLQLLFYSVGIGQISSEVPQNLSASRPQDRQFILSSKKLLLSDSGFYLCAWKQGAQTEAFFGQGTRLTVV.

The CDR3 loop reads CASSYSLDTEAFF. In nucleotides, the CDR3 is TGTGCCAGCAGCTACTCCCTGGACACTGAAGCTTTCTTT. The chain carries TRBV7-3 and TRBJ1-1; unclear D gene. The CDR3 runs 13 residues. V dropped 4 bases and J dropped 3 bases, with 9 bases sitting between them. Germline V gene data show CDR1 as SGHTA and CDR2 as FQGTGA.

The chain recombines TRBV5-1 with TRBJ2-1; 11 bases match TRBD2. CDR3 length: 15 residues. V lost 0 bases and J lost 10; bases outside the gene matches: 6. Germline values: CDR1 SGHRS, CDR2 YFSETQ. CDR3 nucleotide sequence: TGCGCCAGCAGCTTGGCACTAGCGGGAGTAGGAGAGCAGTTCTTC. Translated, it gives CASSLALAGVGEQFF.

CDR3 DNA sequence: TGTGCCAGCAGCGGGGGACTTAACACCGGGGAGCTGTTTTTT. This translates into CASSGGLNTGELFF. V and J are TRBV9 and TRBJ2-2; perhaps TRBD2 as D (6 bases). The CDR3 runs 14 residues. Germline V gives CDR1 SGDLS, CDR2 YYNGEE. Trimming removed 3 bases at V and 2 bases at J, with 8 bases between.

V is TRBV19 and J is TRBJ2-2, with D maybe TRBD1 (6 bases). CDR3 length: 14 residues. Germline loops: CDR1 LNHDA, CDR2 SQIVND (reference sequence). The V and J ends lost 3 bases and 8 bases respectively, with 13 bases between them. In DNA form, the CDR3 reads TGTGCCAGTAGTATTGGAGTACAGGGTGGGGAGCTGTTTTTT. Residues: CASSIGVQGGELFF.

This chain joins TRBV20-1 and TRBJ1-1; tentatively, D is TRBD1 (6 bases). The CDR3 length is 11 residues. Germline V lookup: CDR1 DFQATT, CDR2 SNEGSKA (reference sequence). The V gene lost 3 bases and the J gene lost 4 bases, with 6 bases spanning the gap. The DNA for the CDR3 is TGCAGTGCTAGCAGGGGCACTGAAGCTTTCTTT. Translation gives CSASRGTEAFF.

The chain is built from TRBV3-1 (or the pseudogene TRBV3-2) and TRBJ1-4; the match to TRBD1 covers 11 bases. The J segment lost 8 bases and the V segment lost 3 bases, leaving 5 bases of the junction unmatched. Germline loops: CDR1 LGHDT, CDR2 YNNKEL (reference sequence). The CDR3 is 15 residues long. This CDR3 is CASSHSGTGGEKLFF. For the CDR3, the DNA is TGTGCCAGCAGCCATTCCGGGACAGGGGGAGAAAAACTGTTTTTT.

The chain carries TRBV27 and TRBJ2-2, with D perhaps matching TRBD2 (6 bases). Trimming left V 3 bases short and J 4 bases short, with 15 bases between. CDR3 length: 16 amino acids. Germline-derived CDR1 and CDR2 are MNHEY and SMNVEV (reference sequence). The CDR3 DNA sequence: TGTGCCAGCAGTTTCGCAGCGGGTGGATTCACCGGGGAGCTGTTTTTT. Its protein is CASSFAAGGFTGELFF.

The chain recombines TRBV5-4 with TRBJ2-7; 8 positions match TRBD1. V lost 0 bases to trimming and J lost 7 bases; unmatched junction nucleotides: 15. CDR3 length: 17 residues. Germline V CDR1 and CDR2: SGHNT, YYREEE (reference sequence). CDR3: CASSLEDGDRPAGEQYF. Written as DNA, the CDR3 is TGTGCCAGCAGCTTGGAAGATGGGGACAGGCCTGCGGGGGAGCAGTACTTC.

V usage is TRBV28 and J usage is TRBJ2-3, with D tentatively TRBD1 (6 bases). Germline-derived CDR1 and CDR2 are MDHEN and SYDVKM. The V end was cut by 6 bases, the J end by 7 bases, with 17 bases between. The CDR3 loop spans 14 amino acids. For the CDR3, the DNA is TGTGCCAGCAGCCAAACCGGACAGTCAAATACGCAGTATTTT. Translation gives CASSQTGQSNTQYF.

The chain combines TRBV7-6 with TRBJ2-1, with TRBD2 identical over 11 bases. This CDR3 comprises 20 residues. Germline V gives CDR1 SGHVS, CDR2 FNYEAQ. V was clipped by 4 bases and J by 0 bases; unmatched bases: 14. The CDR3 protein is CASSWTGTSGPPSSYNEQFF. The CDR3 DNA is TGTGCCAGCAGCTGGACCGGGACTAGCGGACCCCCTAGCTCCTACAATGAGCAGTTCTTC. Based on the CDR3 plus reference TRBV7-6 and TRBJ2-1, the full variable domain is GAGVSQSPRYKVTKRGQDVALRCDPISGHVSLYWYRQALGQGPEFLTYFNYEAQQDKSGLPNDRFSAERPEGSISTLTIQRTEQRDSAMYRCASSWTGTSGPPSSYNEQFFGPGTRLTVL.

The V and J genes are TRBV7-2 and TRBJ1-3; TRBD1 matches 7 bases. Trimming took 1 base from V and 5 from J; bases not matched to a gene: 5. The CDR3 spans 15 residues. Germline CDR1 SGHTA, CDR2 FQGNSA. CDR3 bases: TGTGCCAGCAGCTTAGGACAGGGAGTTAGAAACACCATATATTTT. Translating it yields CASSLGQGVRNTIYF.